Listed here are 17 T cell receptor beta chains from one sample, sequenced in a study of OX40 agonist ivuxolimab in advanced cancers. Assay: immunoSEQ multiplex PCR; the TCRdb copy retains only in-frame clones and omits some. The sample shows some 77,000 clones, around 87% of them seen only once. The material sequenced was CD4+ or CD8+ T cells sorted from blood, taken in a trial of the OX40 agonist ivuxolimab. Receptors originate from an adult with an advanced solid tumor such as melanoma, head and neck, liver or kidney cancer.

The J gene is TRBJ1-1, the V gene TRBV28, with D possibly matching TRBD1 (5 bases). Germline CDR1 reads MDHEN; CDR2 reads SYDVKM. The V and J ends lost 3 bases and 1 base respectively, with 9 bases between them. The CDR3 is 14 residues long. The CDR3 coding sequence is TGTGCCAGCAGTTTCAACAGGAGGAACACTGAAGCTTTCTTT. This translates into CASSFNRRNTEAFF.

CDR3 in DNA: TGTGCCAGCGCCAGGGAGACAGGGGGGAACTACGAGCAGTACTTC. This translates into CASARETGGNYEQYF. The chain has TRBV5-4 and TRBJ2-7, with 9 nucleotides matching TRBD1. V lost 7 bases, J lost 3 bases, and 11 bases stayed unmatched. The germline V gene encodes CDR1 SGHNT and CDR2 YYREEE (reference sequence). The CDR3 spans 15 residues.

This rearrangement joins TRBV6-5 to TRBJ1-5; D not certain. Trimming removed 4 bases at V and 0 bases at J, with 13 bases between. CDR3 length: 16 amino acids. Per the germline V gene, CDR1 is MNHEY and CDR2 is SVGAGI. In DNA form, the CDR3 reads TGTGCCAGCAGTTTGTCATATAGGTATAGCAATCAGCCCCAGCATTTT. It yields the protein CASSLSYRYSNQPQHF.

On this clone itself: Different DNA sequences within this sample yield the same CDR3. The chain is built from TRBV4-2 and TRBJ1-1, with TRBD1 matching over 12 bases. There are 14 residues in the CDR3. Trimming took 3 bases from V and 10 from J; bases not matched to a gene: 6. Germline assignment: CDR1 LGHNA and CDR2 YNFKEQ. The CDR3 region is CASSQGTGGSRAFF. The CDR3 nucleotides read TGTGCCAGCAGCCAGGGGACAGGGGGCTCGCGAGCTTTCTTT.

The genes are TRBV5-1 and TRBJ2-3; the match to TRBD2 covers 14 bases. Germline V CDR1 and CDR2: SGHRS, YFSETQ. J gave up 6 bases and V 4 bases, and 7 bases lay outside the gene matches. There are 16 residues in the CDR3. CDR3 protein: CASSIGLAGGGDTQYF. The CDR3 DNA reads TGCGCCAGCAGCATCGGACTAGCGGGAGGTGGGGATACGCAGTATTTT.

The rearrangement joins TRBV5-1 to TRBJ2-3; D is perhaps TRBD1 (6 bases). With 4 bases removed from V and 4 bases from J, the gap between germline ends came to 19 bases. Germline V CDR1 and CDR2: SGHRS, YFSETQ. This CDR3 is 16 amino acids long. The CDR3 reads CASSTTFPGQSDTQYF. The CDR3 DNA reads TGCGCCAGCAGCACCACTTTTCCCGGACAGTCAGATACGCAGTATTTT.

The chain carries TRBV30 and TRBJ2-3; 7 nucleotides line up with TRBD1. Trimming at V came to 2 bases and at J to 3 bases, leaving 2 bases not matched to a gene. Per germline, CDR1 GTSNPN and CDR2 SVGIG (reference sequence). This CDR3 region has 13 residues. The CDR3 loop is CAWSRQGTDTQYF. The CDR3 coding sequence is TGTGCCTGGAGTAGACAGGGAACAGATACGCAGTATTTT.

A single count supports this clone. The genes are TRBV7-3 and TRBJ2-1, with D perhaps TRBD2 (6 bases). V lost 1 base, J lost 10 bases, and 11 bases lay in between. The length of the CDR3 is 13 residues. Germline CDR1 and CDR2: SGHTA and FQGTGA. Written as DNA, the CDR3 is TGTGCCAGCAGCTTAAGGCCTGGGGGGGAGCAGTTCTTC. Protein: CASSLRPGGEQFF.

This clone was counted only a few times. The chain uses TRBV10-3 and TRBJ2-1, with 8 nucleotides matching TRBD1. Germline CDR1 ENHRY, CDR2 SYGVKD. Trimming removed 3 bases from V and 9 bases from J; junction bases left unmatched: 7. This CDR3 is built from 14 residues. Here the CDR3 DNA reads TGTGCCATCAGTGATAACAGCAGGGGGCCTGAGCAGTTCTTC. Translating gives CAISDNSRGPEQFF.

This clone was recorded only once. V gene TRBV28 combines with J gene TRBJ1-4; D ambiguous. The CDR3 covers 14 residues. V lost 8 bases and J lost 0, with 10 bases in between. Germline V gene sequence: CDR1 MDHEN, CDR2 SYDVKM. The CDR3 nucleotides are TGTGCCAGCGTAGGGTTTCCAACTAATGAAAAACTGTTTTTT. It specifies CASVGFPTNEKLFF.

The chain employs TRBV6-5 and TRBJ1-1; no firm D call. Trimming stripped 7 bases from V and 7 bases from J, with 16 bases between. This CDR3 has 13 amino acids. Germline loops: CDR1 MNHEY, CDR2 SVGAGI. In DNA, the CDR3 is TGTGCCAGCACCCGTGAAGGTATTAATGAAGCTTTCTTT. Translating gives CASTREGINEAFF.

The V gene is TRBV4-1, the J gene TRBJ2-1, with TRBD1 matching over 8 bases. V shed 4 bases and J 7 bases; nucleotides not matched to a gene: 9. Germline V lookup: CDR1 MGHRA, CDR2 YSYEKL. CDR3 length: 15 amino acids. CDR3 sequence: CASSPSHDRGNEQFF. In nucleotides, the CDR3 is TGCGCCAGCAGCCCAAGCCACGACAGGGGAAATGAGCAGTTCTTC.

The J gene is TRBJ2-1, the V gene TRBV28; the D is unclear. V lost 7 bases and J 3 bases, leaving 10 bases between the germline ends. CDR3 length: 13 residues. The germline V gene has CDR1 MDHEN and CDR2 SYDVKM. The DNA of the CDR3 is TGTGCCAGCATGACGGGTAGCTACAATGAGCAGTTCTTC. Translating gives CASMTGSYNEQFF.

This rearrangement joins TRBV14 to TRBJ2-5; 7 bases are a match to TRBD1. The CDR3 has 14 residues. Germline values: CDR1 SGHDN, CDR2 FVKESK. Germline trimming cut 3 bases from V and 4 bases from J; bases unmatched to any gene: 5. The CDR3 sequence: CASSQTGLAETQYF. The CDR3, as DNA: TGTGCCAGCAGCCAGACAGGGTTGGCAGAGACCCAGTACTTC.

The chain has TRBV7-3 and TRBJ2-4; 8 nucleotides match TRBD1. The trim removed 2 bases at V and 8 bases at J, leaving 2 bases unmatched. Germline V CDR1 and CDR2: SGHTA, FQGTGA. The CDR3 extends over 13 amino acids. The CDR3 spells CASSLGQGYIQYF. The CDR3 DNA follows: TGTGCCAGCAGCTTAGGACAGGGCTACATTCAGTACTTC.

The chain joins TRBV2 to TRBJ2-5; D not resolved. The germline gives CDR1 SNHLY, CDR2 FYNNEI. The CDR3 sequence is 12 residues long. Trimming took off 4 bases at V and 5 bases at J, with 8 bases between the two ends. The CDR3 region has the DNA TGTGCCAGCAGTGGAGGCCGCGAGACCCAGTACTTC. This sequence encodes CASSGGRETQYF.

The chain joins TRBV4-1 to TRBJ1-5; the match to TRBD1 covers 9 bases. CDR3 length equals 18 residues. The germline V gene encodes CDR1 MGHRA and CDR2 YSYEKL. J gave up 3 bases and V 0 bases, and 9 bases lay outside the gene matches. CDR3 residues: CASSQERGGTGNNQPQHF. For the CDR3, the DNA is TGCGCCAGCAGCCAAGAACGTGGAGGGACAGGGAACAATCAGCCCCAGCATTTT.